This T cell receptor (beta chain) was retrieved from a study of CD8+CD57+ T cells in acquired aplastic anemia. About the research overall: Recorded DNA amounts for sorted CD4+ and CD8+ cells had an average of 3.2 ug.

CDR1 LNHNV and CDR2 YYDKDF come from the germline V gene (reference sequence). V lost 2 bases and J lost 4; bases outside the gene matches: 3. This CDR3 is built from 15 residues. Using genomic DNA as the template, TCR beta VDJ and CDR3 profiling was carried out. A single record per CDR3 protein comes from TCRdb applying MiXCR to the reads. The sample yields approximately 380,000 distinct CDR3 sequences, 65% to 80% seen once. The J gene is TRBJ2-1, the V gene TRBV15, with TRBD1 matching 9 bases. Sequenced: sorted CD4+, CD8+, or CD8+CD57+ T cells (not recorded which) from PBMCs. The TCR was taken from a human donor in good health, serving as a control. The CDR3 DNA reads TGTGCCACCAGCAGAAGGACAGGGGAGTACAATGAGCAGTTCTTC. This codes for CATSRRTGEYNEQFF.